This T cell receptor (beta chain) was sequenced in a study of shared T cell receptors in the human thymus. CDR3 length: 17 residues. CDR1 is MGHDK, CDR2 SYGVNS, per germline. The protocol was immunoSEQ multiplex PCR, while the TCRdb copy is restricted to in-frame clones and leaves out a portion. The sample includes about 660,000 clones, roughly 90% of them seen just once. Comment on this clone: One junction end disagrees with the germline gene, perhaps due to a read error. Other DNA variants within this sample encode the same CDR3.

These data also formed part of another study, on human thymus T cells. That study reports: Having corrective surgery for congenital heart defects, healthy Finnish infants were the ones who donated. Thymic tissue was derived from resections collected during corrective heart surgery. Among thymic and blood repertoires, usage of V and J genes appeared biased. What related research reported was that thymic repertoires overlapped highly among unrelated individuals.

The sample taken for sequencing was thymocytes. The source of this sequence is a boy less than two years old with a congenital heart defect. The rearrangement joins TRBV25-1 to TRBJ2-6; D perhaps matches TRBD1 (5 bases). The CDR3 DNA reads as TGTGCCAGCAGTGAATATCTCACTTACTCTGGGGCCAACGTCCTGACCTTC. Its protein is CASSEYLTYSGANVLTF.